The entry that follows covers one T cell receptor beta chain sequence. Its target is not known. This sample stems from a study of type 1 regulatory T cells. Study at large: T-allo10 is an in vitro-generated, Tr1-enriched CD4 T cell product specific for alloantigen.

V shed 6 bases and J 3 bases; nucleotides not matched to a gene: 14. CDR1 and CDR2 (germline): SGHDT, YYEEEE. The CDR3 is 16 residues long. TCRdb re-called the reads with MiXCR, one entry per CDR3 protein. The sample shows more than 50,000 distinct CDR3 sequences, 62% of them seen only once. Findings and caveats of the study: Compared with non-Tr1 cells, Tr1 cells showed a narrower TCR repertoire.

The sample taken for sequencing was cultured non-Tr1 T cells, either the whole culture or a sorted T cell fraction (not recorded which). The sequence derives from a human donor in good health. The chain joins TRBV5-6 to TRBJ1-1, with 7 bases lining up with TRBD1. Here the CDR3 reads CASMPLAGGTDTEAFF. CDR3 DNA sequence: TGTGCCAGCATGCCCCTGGCGGGGGGGACAGACACTGAAGCTTTCTTT.